This TCR beta chain originates from a study of blood T cell repertoires in COVID-19. Sequencing was performed with immunoSEQ multiplex PCR; in TCRdb, only in-frame clones are kept and a portion is missing. The data hold about 88,000 clones, with under 90% observed a single time. The CDR3 covers 14 residues. V dropped 0 bases and J dropped 5 bases, with 7 bases sitting between them. From germline, CDR1 is KGHSH and CDR2 LQKENI. The chain couples TRBV18 to TRBJ1-4, with TRBD1 as a possible D gene (5 bases). The receptor comes from a woman in her 70s with acute or convalescent COVID-19. Sequences were obtained from peripheral blood. CDR3 DNA sequence: TGTGCCAGCTCACCACCTAGGGGCAATGAAAAACTGTTTTTT. This translates into CASSPPRGNEKLFF.